The 18 T cell receptor beta chains in this list originate from one sample, sequenced in a study of neurological immune-mediated disorders. MiXCR, run by TCRdb on the 5' RACE reads, gives a single entry per CDR3 protein. The repertoire includes approximately 45,000 distinct CDR3 sequences, 13% of them detected once, and more than 9.5% sits in the top ten. Sample time point: longitudinal time-point 3. The specimen sequenced was PBMCs. The source is a young man in good health.

This clonotype was seen at least ten times. The chain recombines TRBV20-1 with TRBJ2-5; 9 bases are shared with TRBD1. This CDR3 is 16 amino acids long. Germline loops: CDR1 DFQATT, CDR2 SNEGSKA (reference sequence). V gave up 6 bases and J gave up 5 bases; unmatched junction bases: 16. The CDR3 DNA sequence: TGCAGTGCCCCCGACCCGGGACAGGGAGAATGGGAGACCCAGTACTTC. It yields the protein CSAPDPGQGEWETQYF.

This clonotype occurred many times. The rearrangement links TRBV10-3 to TRBJ1-6, with D unresolved. Trimming shortened V by 0 bases and J by 0 bases, and 6 bases separated the two germline ends. The CDR3 is 16 residues long. Germline CDR1 reads ENHRY; CDR2 reads SYGVKD. The CDR3 protein is CAISESRSSYNSPLHF. CDR3 bases: TGTGCCATCAGTGAGTCCAGGAGCTCCTATAATTCACCCCTCCACTTT.

This clonotype was observed many times. This chain uses TRBV25-1 with TRBJ1-2, with a weak D call TRBD1 (5 bases). Trimming shortened V by 4 bases and J by 2 bases, and 11 bases separated the two germline ends. CDR1 and CDR2 from the germline V gene are MGHDK and SYGVNS. The CDR3 is made up of 14 amino acids. The CDR3 protein is CASSGRGLNYGYTF. In DNA form, the CDR3 reads TGTGCCAGCAGTGGCCGGGGACTCAACTATGGCTACACCTTC.

This clonotype has a count of ten or more. The chain links TRBV20-1 to TRBJ1-6; the D is unclear. Trimming removed 6 bases from V and 7 bases from J, with 13 bases in between. CDR3 size: 13 residues. In germline, CDR1 is DFQATT, CDR2 SNEGSKA (reference sequence). The CDR3 protein is CSAGVLGNSPLHF. The CDR3 DNA reads TGCAGTGCCGGCGTCTTAGGGAATTCACCCCTCCACTTT.

This clonotype was recorded at least ten times. The chain is built from TRBV12-3 or TRBV12-4 and TRBJ2-6; no reliable D call. This CDR3 region has 15 residues. V lost 2 bases and J 3 bases, leaving 8 bases between the germline ends. CDR3 loop: CASSLSPGGANVLTF. CDR3 bases: TGTGCCAGCAGTTTAAGTCCGGGTGGGGCCAACGTCCTGACTTTC.

This clonotype has ten or more counts. The chain carries TRBV20-1 and TRBJ1-1; 11 bases are a match to TRBD1. The CDR3 extends over 15 amino acids. Per the germline V gene, CDR1 is DFQATT and CDR2 is SNEGSKA (reference sequence). V lost 4 bases and J lost 1; bases outside the gene matches: 5. The CDR3 region is CSATRTGGGNTEAFF. CDR3 nucleotides: TGCAGTGCTACTAGGACAGGGGGCGGGAACACTGAAGCTTTCTTT.

This clonotype was recorded many times. The chain joins TRBV24-1 to TRBJ2-3; 10 nucleotides agree with TRBD1. CDR3 size: 17 residues. J lost 3 bases, V lost 1 base, and 6 bases had no gene match. The germline CDR1 and CDR2 sequences are KGHDR and SFDVKD. The CDR3 bases are TGTGCCACCAGTGATTTCGCCGGGACAGGGGTAACAGATACGCAGTATTTT. Translating gives CATSDFAGTGVTDTQYF.

This clonotype was counted ten times or more. This chain joins TRBV28 and TRBJ1-2; 8 bases fit TRBD1. The V gene's germline CDR1 is MDHEN and CDR2 SYDVKM. CDR3 size: 12 residues. J was trimmed by 8 bases and V by 8 bases; bases with no gene match: 7. Written as DNA, the CDR3 is TGTGCCAGCGCCACGACAGGGGTCGGCTACACCTTC. Its translation is CASATTGVGYTF.

This clonotype appeared a few times. This chain links TRBV5-1 with TRBJ2-7; 11 bases align to TRBD2. This CDR3 is 15 amino acids long. Germline V gives CDR1 SGHRS, CDR2 YFSETQ. The V and J ends lost 1 base and 3 bases, in that order; junction bases with no gene match: 3. CDR3 in DNA: TGCGCCAGCAGCTTGACTAGCGGGAGTTACTACGAGCAGTACTTC. It translates to CASSLTSGSYYEQYF.

This clonotype was detected ten times or more. This sequence joins TRBV15 and TRBJ2-5; TRBD2 matches 8 bases. Losses at the gene ends were 2 bases for V and 7 bases for J; bases not matched to a gene: 9. Germline lookup yields CDR1 LNHNV and CDR2 YYDKDF (reference sequence). This CDR3 contains 15 residues. CDR3 loop: CATSRSREAGGTQYF. CDR3 bases: TGTGCCACCAGCAGAAGCAGGGAGGCGGGGGGGACCCAGTACTTC.

CDR3 in amino acids: CASRGAGSYNEQFF. CDR3 nucleotide sequence: TGTGCCAGCAGGGGGGCAGGCTCCTACAATGAGCAGTTCTTC. This chain uses TRBV12-3 or TRBV12-4 with TRBJ2-1; TRBD1 might be the D (6 bases). The CDR3 runs 14 residues. The V and J ends lost 6 bases and 0 bases respectively, with 9 bases between them.

This clonotype was detected ten times or more. The chain employs TRBV29-1 and TRBJ2-5; 7 bases match TRBD2. This CDR3 comprises 12 residues. The V gene end was trimmed by 2 bases and the J gene end by 7 bases; junction bases not matched to a gene: 4. Per germline, CDR1 SQVTM and CDR2 ANQGSEA. The CDR3 sequence is CSVESGEGTQYF. DNA of the CDR3: TGCAGCGTTGAATCTGGGGAGGGGACCCAGTACTTC.

V and J are TRBV29-1 and TRBJ2-2; TRBD1 matches at 9 bases. Germline trimming cut 7 bases from V and 3 bases from J; bases unmatched to any gene: 6. CDR3 size: 14 residues. Germline loops: CDR1 SQVTM, CDR2 ANQGSEA. The CDR3 DNA sequence: TGCAGCGGCAAAACAGGGGGCGACACCGGGGAGCTGTTTTTT. Translated: CSGKTGGDTGELFF.

This clonotype was seen ten or more times. The rearrangement joins TRBV5-1 to TRBJ2-1; TRBD2 matches 8 bases. In germline, CDR1 is SGHRS, CDR2 YFSETQ. The CDR3 totals 15 residues. The V and J ends lost 4 bases and 6 bases, in that order; junction bases with no gene match: 9. DNA of the CDR3: TGCGCCAGCAGCGACCCAGCGGGAGTCGGCAATGAGCAGTTCTTC. Its protein is CASSDPAGVGNEQFF.

In regard to this clonotype: The junction does not match germline at one end; this may be a read error. The gene calls are TRBV5-1 and TRBJ2-1; tentatively, D is TRBD2 (6 bases). The germline V gene has CDR1 SGHRS and CDR2 YFSETQ. CDR3 size: 17 residues. The CDR3 loop reads CASSSPCGASSYNEQFF. The DNA of the CDR3 is TGCGCCAGCAGCTCCCCCTGCGGGGCTAGCTCCTACAATGAGCAGTTCTTT.

There are many counts of this clonotype. The chain has TRBV27 and TRBJ2-7; tentatively, D is TRBD1 (6 bases). Germline CDR1 reads MNHEY; CDR2 reads SMNVEV (reference sequence). CDR3 length equals 13 residues. The V end was cut by 5 bases, the J end by 3 bases, with 11 bases between. The CDR3 DNA is TGTGCCAGCAGTCGGCCAGGGGACTACGAGCAGTACTTC. Translating it yields CASSRPGDYEQYF.

This clonotype was recorded many times. The CDR3 loop reads CASSSRYTDTQYF. DNA of the CDR3: TGTGCCAGCAGCTCCCGATACACAGATACGCAGTATTTT. V gene TRBV7-6 combines with J gene TRBJ2-3; no clear D gene. The CDR3 length is 13 residues. CDR1 SGHVS and CDR2 FNYEAQ come from the germline V gene. The V and J ends lost 4 bases and 2 bases respectively, with 7 bases between them.

This clonotype was seen at least ten times. The V call is TRBV3-1, the J call TRBJ1-1; D ambiguous. The CDR3 runs 15 residues. Germline-derived CDR1 and CDR2 are LGHDT and YNNKEL (reference sequence). Deletions cut 4 bases from V and 0 bases from J, with 12 bases between. CDR3 loop: CASSPRGSMNTEAFF. The CDR3 region has the DNA TGTGCCAGCAGCCCCCGTGGCAGCATGAACACTGAAGCTTTCTTT.